The rows below give T cell receptor beta chains drawn from one sample of a study of blood T cell repertoires in COVID-19. Clones were read by immunoSEQ multiplex PCR, and TCRdb kept only the in-frame ones, dropping some. The sample contains about 86,000 clones, around 81% of which appear only once. The sample comprised peripheral blood. These receptors all come from a man aged 45 to 65 with acute or convalescent COVID-19. Both conserved end residues are part of each CDR3. Fields, in order: D gene, V gene, clone size, J gene, CDR3 protein, CDR3 DNA. A D gene is named only where the DNA matches it firmly. A row's size may be missing; if present it is once, few, many or a size class.

TRBD2	TRBV7-9	NA	TRBJ2-7	CATKLGEGYEQYF	TGTGCCACAAAACTAGGGGAGGGATACGAGCAGTACTTC
NA	TRBV6-2/TRBV6-3	NA	TRBJ2-7	CASSRLVSSYEQYF	TGTGCCAGCAGTAGACTAGTGAGCTCCTACGAGCAGTACTTC
NA	TRBV2	NA	TRBJ1-1	CASRAPWAGDTEAFF	TGTGCCAGCAGGGCCCCCTGGGCAGGGGACACTGAAGCTTTCTTT
NA	TRBV30	once	TRBJ1-4	CAWSSAGIGAEKLFF	TGTGCCTGGAGTTCGGCGGGGATCGGAGCTGAAAAACTGTTTTTT
NA	TRBV15	NA	TRBJ2-1	CATSSPTGLAQFF	TGTGCCACCAGCAGCCCTACCGGGCTAGCGCAGTTCTTC
NA	TRBV7-2	once	TRBJ1-2	CASSLGQANYGYTF	TGTGCCAGCAGCTTAGGGCAGGCCAACTATGGCTACACCTTC
NA	TRBV19	once	TRBJ2-1	CASSKRGGYNEQFF	TGTGCCAGTAGTAAGCGAGGGGGCTACAATGAGCAGTTCTTC
TRBD2	TRBV9	NA	TRBJ2-2	CASSDGRGWDTGELFF	TGTGCCAGCAGCGACGGGAGGGGATGGGACACCGGGGAGCTGTTTTTT
NA	TRBV28	once	TRBJ1-2	CASSFGGGGYTF	TGTGCCAGCAGTTTTGGGGGGGGTGGCTACACCTTC
TRBD1	TRBV18	NA	TRBJ1-6	CASSPSRTGGHSPLHF	TGTGCCAGCTCACCAAGTAGAACAGGGGGGCATTCACCCCTCCACTTT
NA	TRBV28	once	TRBJ1-5	CASSLMGGGQPQHF	TGTGCCAGCAGTTTAATGGGGGGTGGTCAGCCCCAGCATTTT
NA	TRBV27	once	TRBJ1-5	CASSLIAFSQPQHF	TGTGCCAGCAGTTTAATAGCGTTTTCTCAGCCCCAGCATTTT
NA	TRBV6-5	NA	TRBJ2-2	CASSYSDHRTGELFF	TGTGCCAGCAGTTACTCGGACCACAGGACCGGGGAGCTGTTTTTT
NA	TRBV5-4	NA	TRBJ1-2	CASSLQGADGYTF	TGTGCCAGCAGCTTGCAAGGGGCCGATGGCTACACCTTC
TRBD2	TRBV11-3	NA	TRBJ2-1	CASSPTSGSLYNEQFF	TGTGCCAGCAGCCCGACTAGCGGGAGTCTCTACAATGAGCAGTTCTTC
NA	TRBV2	NA	TRBJ2-1	CASSREGGGGTYNEQFF	TGTGCCAGCAGCCGCGAGGGGGGGGGAGGAACTTACAATGAGCAGTTCTTC
TRBD1	TRBV6-5	NA	TRBJ2-1	CASNRDRGIDEQFF	TGTGCCAGCAACCGGGACAGGGGTATCGATGAGCAGTTCTTC
NA	TRBV7-6	NA	TRBJ2-2	CASRLGGNTGELFF	TGTGCCAGCAGATTGGGAGGGAACACCGGGGAGCTGTTTTTT
TRBD2	TRBV18	NA	TRBJ2-1	CASSPPTYTGTSGNNEQFF	TGTGCCAGCTCACCACCTACATACACCGGGACTAGCGGTAACAATGAGCAGTTCTTC
TRBD2	TRBV7-8	NA	TRBJ2-3	CASSRAGLRTDTQYF	TGTGCCAGCAGCCGCGCGGGACTACGCACAGATACGCAGTATTTT
NA	TRBV6-5	NA	TRBJ2-5	CASTDGGAQYF	TGTGCCAGCACCGACGGAGGGGCCCAGTACTTC
TRBD2	TRBV5-1	few	TRBJ2-2	CASSSGLAPNTGELFF	TGCGCCAGCAGCTCCGGACTAGCGCCGAACACCGGGGAGCTGTTTTTT
NA	TRBV18	NA	TRBJ1-2	CASSPYTEHYGYTF	TGTGCCAGCTCACCTTATACAGAGCACTATGGCTACACCTTC
TRBD2	TRBV18	NA	TRBJ2-5	CASSPPLAGGQETQYF	TGTGCCAGCTCACCACCGCTAGCGGGGGGTCAGGAGACCCAGTACTTC
TRBD2	TRBV30	NA	TRBJ2-3	CAWSVGGGNTDTQYF	TGTGCCTGGAGTGTCGGGGGGGGGAACACAGATACGCAGTATTTT
TRBD1	TRBV15	few	TRBJ2-5	CATSGRSTGGRETQYF	TGTGCCACCAGCGGCCGCTCGACAGGGGGCAGAGAGACCCAGTACTTC
NA	TRBV7-9	NA	TRBJ1-1	CASSLFQGDTEAFF	TGTGCCAGCAGCTTATTCCAAGGGGACACTGAAGCTTTCTTT
NA	TRBV7-9	NA	TRBJ2-5	CASSLVGAGETQYF	TGTGCCAGCAGCTTAGTTGGGGCGGGGGAGACCCAGTACTTC
NA	TRBV24-1	NA	TRBJ1-2	CATSDFTYNYGYTF	TGTGCCACCAGTGATTTTACTTACAACTATGGCTACACCTTC
NA	TRBV5-6	NA	TRBJ2-7	CASSLVEARTSNEQYF	TGTGCCAGCAGCTTGGTGGAGGCGCGGACCTCCAACGAGCAGTACTTC
NA	TRBV21-1	NA	TRBJ2-2	CASSKGTVRNTGELFF	TGTGCCAGCAGCAAAGGGACAGTAAGGAACACCGGGGAGCTGTTTTTT
TRBD2	TRBV10-1	NA	TRBJ2-7	CASSDQRGVAIMGGEQYF	TGCGCCAGCAGTGACCAACGGGGGGTAGCGATCATGGGTGGCGAGCAGTACTTC
NA	TRBV6-5	NA	TRBJ1-5	CASSQGFPQPQHF	TGTGCCAGCAGCCAGGGATTCCCTCAGCCCCAGCATTTT
TRBD1	TRBV5-4	few	TRBJ1-2	CASSVGGGTGANYGYTF	TGTGCCAGCAGCGTAGGTGGCGGGACAGGGGCGAACTATGGCTACACCTTC
TRBD2	TRBV18	NA	TRBJ2-3	CASSPLAGTSTDTQYF	TGTGCCAGCTCACCACTAGCGGGAACTAGCACAGATACGCAGTATTTT
TRBD1	TRBV9	NA	TRBJ2-2	CASSGGQGQTNTGELFF	TGTGCCAGCAGCGGAGGACAGGGACAAACCAACACCGGGGAGCTGTTTTTT
TRBD2	TRBV12-3/TRBV12-4	NA	TRBJ2-7	CASSAGLDYEQYF	TGTGCCAGCAGTGCCGGACTAGACTACGAGCAGTACTTC
NA	TRBV5-1	NA	TRBJ1-4	CASSLGYGQGNEKLFF	TGCGCCAGCAGCTTGGGGTACGGGCAGGGGAATGAAAAACTGTTTTTT
NA	TRBV12-3/TRBV12-4	NA	TRBJ2-1	CASSFMNEQFF	TGTGCCAGCAGTTTCATGAATGAGCAGTTCTTC
NA	TRBV14	NA	TRBJ1-1	CASSRLSTEAFF	TGTGCCAGCAGCCGCCTTAGCACTGAAGCTTTCTTT
TRBD1	TRBV28	NA	TRBJ1-4	CASSLLQGMFNEKLFF	TGTGCCAGCAGTTTATTACAGGGGATGTTTAATGAAAAACTGTTTTTT
NA	TRBV6-5	NA	TRBJ2-7	CASSYSIVGGEQYF	TGTGCCAGCAGTTACTCGATTGTGGGGGGCGAGCAGTACTTC
TRBD1	TRBV19	NA	TRBJ1-1	CASTMTGSTEAFF	TGTGCCAGTACCATGACAGGGAGCACTGAAGCTTTCTTT
NA	TRBV21-1	NA	TRBJ2-7	CASSDGHPYEQYF	TGTGCCAGCAGCGACGGACACCCCTACGAGCAGTACTTC
TRBD1	TRBV12-5	NA	TRBJ2-5	CASGSGGGETQYF	TGTGCTAGTGGTTCAGGGGGCGGGGAGACCCAGTACTTC
NA	TRBV3-1/TRBV3-2	NA	TRBJ2-2	CASSQRSSVARTGELFF	TGTGCCAGCAGCCAAAGGTCCTCTGTAGCGCGCACCGGGGAGCTGTTTTTT
NA	TRBV5-6	NA	TRBJ1-1	CASSLVETPGEAFF	TGTGCCAGCAGCTTGGTTGAGACACCAGGGGAAGCTTTCTTT
TRBD1	TRBV6-5	once	TRBJ2-7	CASSLYSSTGAYEQYF	TGTGCCAGCAGTTTGTACTCCTCGACAGGGGCCTACGAGCAGTACTTC
NA	TRBV18	few	TRBJ2-7	CASSPGDTYEQYF	TGTGCCAGCTCACCAGGGGACACCTACGAGCAGTACTTC
NA	TRBV3-1/TRBV3-2	NA	TRBJ1-3	CASSQVTSPSGNTIYF	TGTGCCAGCAGCCAAGTAACATCCCCCTCTGGAAACACCATATATTTT